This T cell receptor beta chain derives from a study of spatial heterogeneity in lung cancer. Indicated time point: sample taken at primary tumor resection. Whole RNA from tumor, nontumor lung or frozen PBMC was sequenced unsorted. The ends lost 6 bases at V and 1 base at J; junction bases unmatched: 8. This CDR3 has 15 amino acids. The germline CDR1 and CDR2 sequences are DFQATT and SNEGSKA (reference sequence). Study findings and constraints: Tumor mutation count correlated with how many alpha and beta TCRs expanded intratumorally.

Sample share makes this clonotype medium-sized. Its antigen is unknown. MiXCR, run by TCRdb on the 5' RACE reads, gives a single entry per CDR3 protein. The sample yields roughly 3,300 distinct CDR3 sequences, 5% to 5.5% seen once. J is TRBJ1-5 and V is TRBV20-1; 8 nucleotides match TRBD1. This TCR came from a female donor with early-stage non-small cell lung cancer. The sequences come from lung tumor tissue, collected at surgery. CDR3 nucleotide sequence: TGCAGTGCCACACACCCAGGGGGCAGCAATCAGCCCCAGCATTTT. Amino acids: CSATHPGGSNQPQHF.